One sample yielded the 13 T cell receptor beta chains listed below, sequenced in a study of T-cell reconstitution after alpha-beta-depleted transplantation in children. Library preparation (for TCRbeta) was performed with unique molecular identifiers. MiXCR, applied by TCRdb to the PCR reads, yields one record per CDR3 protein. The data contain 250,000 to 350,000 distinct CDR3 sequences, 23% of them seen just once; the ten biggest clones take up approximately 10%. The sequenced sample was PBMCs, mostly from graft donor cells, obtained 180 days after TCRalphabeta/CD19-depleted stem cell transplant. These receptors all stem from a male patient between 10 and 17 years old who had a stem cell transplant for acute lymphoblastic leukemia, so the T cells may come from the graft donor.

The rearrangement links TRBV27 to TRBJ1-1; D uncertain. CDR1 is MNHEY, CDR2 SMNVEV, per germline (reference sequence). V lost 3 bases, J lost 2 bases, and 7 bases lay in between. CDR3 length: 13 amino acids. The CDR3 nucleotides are TGTGCCAGCAGTTTCGGGCACAACACTGAAGCTTTCTTT. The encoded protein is CASSFGHNTEAFF.

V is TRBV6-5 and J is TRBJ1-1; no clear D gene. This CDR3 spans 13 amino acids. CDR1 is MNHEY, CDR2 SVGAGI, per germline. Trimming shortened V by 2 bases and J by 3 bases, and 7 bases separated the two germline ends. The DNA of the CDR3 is TGTGCCAGCAGTTACGGAACCTACACTGAAGCTTTCTTT. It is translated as CASSYGTYTEAFF.

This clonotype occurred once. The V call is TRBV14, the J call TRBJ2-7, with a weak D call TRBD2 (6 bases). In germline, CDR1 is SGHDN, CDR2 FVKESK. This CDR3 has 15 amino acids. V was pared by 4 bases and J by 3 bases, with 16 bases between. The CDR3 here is CASSRAPGLIYEQYF. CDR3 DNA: TGTGCCAGCAGCCGCGCCCCGGGACTCATCTACGAGCAGTACTTC.

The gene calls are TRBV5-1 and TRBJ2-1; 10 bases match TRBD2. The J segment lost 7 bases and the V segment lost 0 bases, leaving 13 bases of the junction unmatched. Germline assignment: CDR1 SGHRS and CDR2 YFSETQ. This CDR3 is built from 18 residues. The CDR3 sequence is CASSLVVAGGSFRNEQFF. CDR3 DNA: TGCGCCAGCAGCTTGGTGGTAGCGGGAGGTTCCTTTAGGAATGAGCAGTTCTTC.

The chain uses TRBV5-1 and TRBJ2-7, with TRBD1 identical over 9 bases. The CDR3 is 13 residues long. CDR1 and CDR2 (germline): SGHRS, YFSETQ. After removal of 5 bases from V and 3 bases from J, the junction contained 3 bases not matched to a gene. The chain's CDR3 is CASSGTGFYEQYF. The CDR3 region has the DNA TGCGCCAGCAGTGGGACAGGGTTCTACGAGCAGTACTTC.

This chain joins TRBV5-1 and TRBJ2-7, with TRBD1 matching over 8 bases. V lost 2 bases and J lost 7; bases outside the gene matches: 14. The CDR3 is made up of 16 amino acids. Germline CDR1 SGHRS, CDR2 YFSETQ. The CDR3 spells CASSLGYPGQVLEQYF. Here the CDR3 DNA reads TGCGCCAGCAGCTTAGGATATCCGGGACAGGTCTTGGAGCAGTACTTC. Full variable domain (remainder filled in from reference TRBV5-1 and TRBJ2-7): KAGVTQTPRYLIKTRGQQVTLSCSPISGHRSVSWYQQTPGQGLQFLFEYFSETQRNKGNFPGRFSGRQFSNSRSEMNVSTLELGDSALYLCASSLGYPGQVLEQYFGPGTRLTVT.

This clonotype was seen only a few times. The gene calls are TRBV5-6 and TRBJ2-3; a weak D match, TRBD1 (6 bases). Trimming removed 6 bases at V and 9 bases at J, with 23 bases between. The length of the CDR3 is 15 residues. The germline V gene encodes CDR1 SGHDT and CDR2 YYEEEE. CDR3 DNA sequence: TGTGCCAGCACCCTCTTCTCAGGGGTTCTGGACACGCAGTATTTT. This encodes CASTLFSGVLDTQYF.

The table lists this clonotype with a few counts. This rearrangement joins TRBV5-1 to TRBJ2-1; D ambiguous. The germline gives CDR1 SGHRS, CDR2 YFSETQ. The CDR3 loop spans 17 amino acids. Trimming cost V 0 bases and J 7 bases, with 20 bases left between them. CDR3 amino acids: CASSLVPPYGPVNEQFF. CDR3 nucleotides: TGCGCCAGCAGCTTGGTTCCCCCCTACGGCCCCGTAAATGAGCAGTTCTTC.

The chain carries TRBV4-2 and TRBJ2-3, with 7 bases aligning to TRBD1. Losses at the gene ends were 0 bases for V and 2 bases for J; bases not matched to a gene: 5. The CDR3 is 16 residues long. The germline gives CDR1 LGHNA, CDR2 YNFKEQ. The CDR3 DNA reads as TGTGCCAGCAGCCAAGAGAGGGGGCTAGACACAGATACGCAGTATTTT. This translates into CASSQERGLDTDTQYF.

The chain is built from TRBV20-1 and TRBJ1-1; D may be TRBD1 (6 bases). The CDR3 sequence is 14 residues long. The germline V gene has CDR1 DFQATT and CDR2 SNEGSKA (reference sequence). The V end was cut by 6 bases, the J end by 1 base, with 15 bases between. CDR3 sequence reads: CSATLDRGNTEAFF. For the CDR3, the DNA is TGCAGTGCGACCCTGGACAGAGGGAACACTGAAGCTTTCTTT.

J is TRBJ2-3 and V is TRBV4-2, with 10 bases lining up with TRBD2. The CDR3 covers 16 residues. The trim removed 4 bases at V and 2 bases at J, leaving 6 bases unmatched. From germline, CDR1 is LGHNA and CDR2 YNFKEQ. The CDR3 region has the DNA TGTGCCAGCAGCCCCGGACTAGCGGTAATCACAGATACGCAGTATTTT. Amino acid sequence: CASSPGLAVITDTQYF.

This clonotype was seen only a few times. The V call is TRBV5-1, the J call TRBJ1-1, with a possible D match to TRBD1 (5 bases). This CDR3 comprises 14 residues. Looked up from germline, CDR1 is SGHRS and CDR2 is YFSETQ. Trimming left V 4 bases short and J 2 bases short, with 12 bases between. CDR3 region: CASSVTVTNTEAFF. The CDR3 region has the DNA TGCGCCAGCAGCGTGACAGTTACCAACACTGAAGCTTTCTTT.

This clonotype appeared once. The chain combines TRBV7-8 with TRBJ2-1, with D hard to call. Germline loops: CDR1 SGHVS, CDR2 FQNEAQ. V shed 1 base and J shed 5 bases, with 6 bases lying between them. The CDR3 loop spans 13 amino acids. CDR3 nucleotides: TGTGCCAGCAGCTTAGGGGTGGACAATGAGCAGTTCTTC. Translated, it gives CASSLGVDNEQFF.